Below, 8 T cell receptor beta chains from the same sample are listed, as sequenced in a study of CD8 T cells in ankylosing spondylitis. General study findings and limits: Ankylosing spondylitis blood appeared to carry a characteristic TCR beta motif of roughly eight highly homologous variants.

TCRdb recomputed calls from the 5' RACE reads with MiXCR, one row per CDR3 protein. The sample contains approximately 540,000 distinct CDR3 sequences, about an eighth of which appear only once. These TCRs' antigens remain unknown. The sequenced sample consisted of blood, either unsorted or a sorted T cell fraction (not recorded which). All receptors come from a male donor with ankylosing spondylitis.

In its sample, this clonotype was seen a few times. The chain combines TRBV2 with TRBJ1-1; the D gene is possibly TRBD1 (5 bases). The CDR3 is 14 residues long. Germline loops: CDR1 SNHLY, CDR2 FYNNEI. Deletions cut 9 bases from V and 2 bases from J, with 16 bases between. The CDR3 DNA reads as TGTGCCAGTGAGATGCAGGGAAGAAACACTGAAGCTTTCTTT. It is translated as CASEMQGRNTEAFF.

The genes are TRBV4-1 and TRBJ1-1; a possible D gene is TRBD1 (5 bases). Trimming cost V 3 bases and J 4 bases, with 12 bases left between them. In germline, CDR1 is MGHRA, CDR2 YSYEKL. This CDR3 comprises 14 residues. CDR3 DNA: TGCGCCAGCAGCCACCGGGGGGGGGGCACTGAAGCTTTCTTT. Protein: CASSHRGGGTEAFF.

The V gene is TRBV7-2, the J gene TRBJ2-1; the D is unclear. The ends were cut back, 5 bases at V and 12 bases at J, with 11 bases in the middle. The CDR3 length is 11 residues. From germline, CDR1 is SGHTA and CDR2 FQGNSA. The CDR3 loop is CASSLSPAQFF. CDR3 coding DNA: TGTGCCAGCAGCCTATCCCCAGCGCAGTTCTTC.

This clonotype was detected only a few times. The rearrangement joins TRBV9 to TRBJ1-5; D might be TRBD1 (5 bases). CDR1 and CDR2 from the germline V gene are SGDLS and YYNGEE. Trimming left V 3 bases short and J 1 base short, with 11 bases between. The CDR3 covers 15 residues. The CDR3 region is CASSGRGNSNQPQHF. For the CDR3, the DNA is TGTGCCAGCAGCGGCCGGGGGAACAGCAATCAGCCCCAGCATTTT.

This chain joins TRBV7-9 and TRBJ2-7; 10 nucleotides agree with TRBD1. V was clipped by 4 bases and J by 2 bases; unmatched bases: 5. Germline CDR1 and CDR2: SEHNR and FQNEAQ (reference sequence). This CDR3 region has 15 residues. In DNA form, the CDR3 reads TGTGCCAGCAGCTCCTGGACAGGGGGGACCTACGAGCAGTACTTC. Protein product: CASSSWTGGTYEQYF.

This clonotype was recorded many times. V is TRBV5-1 and J is TRBJ2-2, with 10 bases aligning to TRBD2. The CDR3 is made up of 16 amino acids. Germline V gives CDR1 SGHRS, CDR2 YFSETQ. The V gene end was trimmed by 5 bases and the J gene end by 2 bases; junction bases not matched to a gene: 6. CDR3 sequence (DNA): TGCGCCAGCAGTCGGGCACTAGCGGGAAACACCGGGGAGCTGTTTTTT. Translating it yields CASSRALAGNTGELFF.

Ten or more counts support this clonotype. The chain combines TRBV12-3 or TRBV12-4 with TRBJ2-3; a possible D gene is TRBD1 (5 bases). The V gene lost 5 bases and the J gene lost 4 bases, with 19 bases spanning the gap. CDR3 size: 16 residues. The CDR3 DNA reads as TGTGCCAGCAGTCCCCTGAGCAGGGATACTTCAGATACGCAGTATTTT. Amino acids: CASSPLSRDTSDTQYF.

This clonotype was detected ten times or more. This chain's CDR3 is CATSQVGGTDTQYF. The CDR3 DNA follows: TGTGCCACCAGTCAGGTAGGAGGGACAGATACGCAGTATTTT. V and J are TRBV24-1 and TRBJ2-3; TRBD2 might be the D (6 bases). V lost 6 bases to trimming and J lost 3 bases, with 12 bases between them. Germline assignment: CDR1 KGHDR and CDR2 SFDVKD. The CDR3 is 14 residues long.